This TCR beta chain was profiled in a study of blood T cell repertoires in COVID-19. Across the whole study: Acute and convalescent COVID-19 specimens originated in the United States, Italy and Spain. Sources were T cells, B-cell-depleted T cells, or PBMCs; the material itself was cDNA or gDNA.

The assay was immunoSEQ multiplex PCR, and TCRdb's table has in-frame clones only and misses some. This sample has fewer than 200,000 clones, with over 75% found just once. The sequenced sample was peripheral blood. The TCR originated in a man in his 60s who had recovered from COVID-19.

The CDR3 sequence is CSASRRDRGETQYF. The DNA of the CDR3 is TGCAGTGCTAGTAGGCGGGACAGGGGGGAGACCCAGTACTTC. The genes are TRBV20-1 and TRBJ2-5, with TRBD1 matching over 11 bases. Germline-derived CDR1 and CDR2 are DFQATT and SNEGSKA (reference sequence). The junction had 5 bases not matched to a gene; V was cut back by 3 bases and J by 5 bases. CDR3 length: 14 residues.